The T cell receptor beta chain described here comes from a study of blood T cells in healthy people across ages. It was with a sample-barcoded 5' primer and a J-beta primer mix that a second PCR of about 6 to 12 cycles was run. One entry per CDR3 protein results from TCRdb running MiXCR on the 5' RACE reads. This sample has around 620,000 distinct CDR3 sequences; 27% occur once, and the top ten carry 18%. The CDR3 length is 15 residues. The junction had 13 bases not matched to a gene; V was cut back by 3 bases and J by 7 bases. CDR1 SGHDT and CDR2 YYEEEE come from the germline V gene. The sequence was obtained from a woman in her 70s in good health. What was sequenced was blood. The V call is TRBV5-6, the J call TRBJ2-7, with TRBD2 matching 7 bases. The CDR3 region has the DNA TGTGCCAGCAGCTCCCGACTAGCTTTCTTGGAGGAGCAGTACTTC. It translates to CASSSRLAFLEEQYF.